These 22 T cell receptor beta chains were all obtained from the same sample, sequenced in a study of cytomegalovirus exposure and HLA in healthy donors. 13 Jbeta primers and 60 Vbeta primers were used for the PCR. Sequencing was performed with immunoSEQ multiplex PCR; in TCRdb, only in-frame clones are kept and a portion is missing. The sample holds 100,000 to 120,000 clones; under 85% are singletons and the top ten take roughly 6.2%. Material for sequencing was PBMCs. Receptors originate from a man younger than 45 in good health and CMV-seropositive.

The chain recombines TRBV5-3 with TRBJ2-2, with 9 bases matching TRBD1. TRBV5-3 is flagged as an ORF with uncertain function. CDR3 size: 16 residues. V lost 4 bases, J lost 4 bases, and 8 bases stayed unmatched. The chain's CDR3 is CARSPGQGGTTGELFF. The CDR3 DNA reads TGTGCCAGAAGCCCGGGACAGGGTGGGACCACCGGGGAGCTGTTTTTT.

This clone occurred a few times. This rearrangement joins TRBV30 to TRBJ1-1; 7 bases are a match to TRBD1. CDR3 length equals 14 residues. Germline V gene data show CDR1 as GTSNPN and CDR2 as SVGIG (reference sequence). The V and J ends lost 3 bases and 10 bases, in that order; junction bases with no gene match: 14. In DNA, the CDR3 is TGTGCCTGGAGACCAAACAGGGGACCCTTCTTAGCTTTCTTT. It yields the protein CAWRPNRGPFLAFF.

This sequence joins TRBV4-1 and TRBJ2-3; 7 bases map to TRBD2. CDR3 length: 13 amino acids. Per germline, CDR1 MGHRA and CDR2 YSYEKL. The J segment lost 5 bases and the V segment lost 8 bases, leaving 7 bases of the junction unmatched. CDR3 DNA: TGCGCCAGCGCGGCCGGCGGGGGAGATACGCAGTATTTT. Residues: CASAAGGGDTQYF.

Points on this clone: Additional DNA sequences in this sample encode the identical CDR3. The CDR3: CASSVAGGGYGYTF. CDR3 nucleotide sequence: TGTGCCAGCAGCGTAGCGGGGGGGGGTTATGGCTACACCTTC. The genes are TRBV9 and TRBJ1-2, with TRBD1 as a possible D gene (5 bases). Trimming removed 0 bases from V and 5 bases from J, with 11 bases in between. The germline V gene encodes CDR1 SGDLS and CDR2 YYNGEE. The CDR3 is 14 residues long. The full variable domain, its missing parts supplied by reference TRBV9 and TRBJ1-2, is DSGVTQTPKHLITATGQRVTLRCSPRSGDLSVYWYQQSLDQGLQFLIQYYNGEERAKGNILERFSAQQFPDLHSELNLSSLELGDSALYFCASSVAGGGYGYTFGSGTRLTVV.

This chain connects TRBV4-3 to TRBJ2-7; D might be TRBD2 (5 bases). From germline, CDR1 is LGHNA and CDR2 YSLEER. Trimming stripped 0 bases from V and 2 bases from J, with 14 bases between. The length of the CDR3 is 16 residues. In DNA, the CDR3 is TGCGCCAGCAGCCAAGATCAAACTAGATCGGCCTACGAGCAGTACTTC. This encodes CASSQDQTRSAYEQYF.

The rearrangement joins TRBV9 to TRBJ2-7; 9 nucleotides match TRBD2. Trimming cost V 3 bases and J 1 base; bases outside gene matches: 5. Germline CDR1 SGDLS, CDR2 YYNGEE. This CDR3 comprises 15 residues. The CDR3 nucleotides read TGTGCCAGCAGCGGCGGGACTAGCATTTCCTACGAGCAGTACTTC. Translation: CASSGGTSISYEQYF. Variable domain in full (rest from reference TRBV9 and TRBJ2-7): DSGVTQTPKHLITATGQRVTLRCSPRSGDLSVYWYQQSLDQGLQFLIQYYNGEERAKGNILERFSAQQFPDLHSELNLSSLELGDSALYFCASSGGTSISYEQYFGPGTRLTVT.

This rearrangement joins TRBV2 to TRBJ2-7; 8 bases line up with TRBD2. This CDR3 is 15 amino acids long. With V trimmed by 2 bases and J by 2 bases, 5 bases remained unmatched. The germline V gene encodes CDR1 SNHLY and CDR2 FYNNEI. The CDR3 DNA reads TGTGCCAGCAGTGAAATTGTAGCGGGGACCTACGAGCAGTACTTC. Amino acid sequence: CASSEIVAGTYEQYF. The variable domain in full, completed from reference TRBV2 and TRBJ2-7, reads EPEVTQTPSHQVTQMGQEVILRCVPISNHLYFYWYRQILGQKVEFLVSFYNNEISEKSEIFDDQFSVERPDGSNFTLKIRSTKLEDSAMYFCASSEIVAGTYEQYFGPGTRLTVT.

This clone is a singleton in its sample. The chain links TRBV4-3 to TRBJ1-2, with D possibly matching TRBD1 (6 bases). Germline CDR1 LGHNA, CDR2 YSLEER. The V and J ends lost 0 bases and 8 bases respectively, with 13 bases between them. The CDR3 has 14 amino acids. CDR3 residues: CASSQDLGAEGYTF. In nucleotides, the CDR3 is TGCGCCAGCAGCCAAGATTTGGGGGCGGAAGGCTACACCTTC.

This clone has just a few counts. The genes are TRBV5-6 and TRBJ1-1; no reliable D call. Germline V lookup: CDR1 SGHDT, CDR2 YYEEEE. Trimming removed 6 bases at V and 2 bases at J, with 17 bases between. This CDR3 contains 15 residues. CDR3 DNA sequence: TGTGCCAGCATCGGGAAGCTCGACGGAAACACTGAAGCTTTCTTT. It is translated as CASIGKLDGNTEAFF.

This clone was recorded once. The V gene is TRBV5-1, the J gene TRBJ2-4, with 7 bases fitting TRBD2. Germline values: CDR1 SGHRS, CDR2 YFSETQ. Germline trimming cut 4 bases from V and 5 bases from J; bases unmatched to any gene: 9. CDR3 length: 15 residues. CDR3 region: CASSLWGGTQNIQYF. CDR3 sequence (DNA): TGCGCCAGCAGCCTGTGGGGGGGGACCCAAAACATTCAGTACTTC.

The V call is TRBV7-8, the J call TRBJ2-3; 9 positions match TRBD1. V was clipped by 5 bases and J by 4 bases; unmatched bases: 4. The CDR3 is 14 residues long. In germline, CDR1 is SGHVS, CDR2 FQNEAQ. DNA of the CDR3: TGTGCCAGCAGCCGGGACAGGGTCGCAGATACGCAGTATTTT. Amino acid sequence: CASSRDRVADTQYF. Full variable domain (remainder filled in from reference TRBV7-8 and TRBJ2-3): GAGVSQSPRYKVAKRGQDVALRCDPISGHVSLFWYQQALGQGPEFLTYFQNEAQLDKSGLPSDRFFAERPEGSVSTLKIQRTQQEDSAVYLCASSRDRVADTQYFGPGTRLTVL.

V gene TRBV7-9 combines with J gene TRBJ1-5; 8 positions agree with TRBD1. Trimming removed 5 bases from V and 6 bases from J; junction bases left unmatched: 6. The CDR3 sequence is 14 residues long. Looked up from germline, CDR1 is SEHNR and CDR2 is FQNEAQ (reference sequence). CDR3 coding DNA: TGTGCCAGCAGCCCATGGACAGGGTCTCAGCCCCAGCATTTT. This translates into CASSPWTGSQPQHF.

The CDR3 DNA sequence: TGTGCCACCAGCAGTTGGGGACATCAGAGGGCGGAAAAACTGTTTTTT. It is translated as CATSSWGHQRAEKLFF. The chain is built from TRBV15 and TRBJ1-4; D is perhaps TRBD1 (6 bases). Germline-derived CDR1 and CDR2 are LNHNV and YYDKDF (reference sequence). V gave up 3 bases and J gave up 8 bases, with 19 bases separating them. This CDR3 is 16 amino acids long.

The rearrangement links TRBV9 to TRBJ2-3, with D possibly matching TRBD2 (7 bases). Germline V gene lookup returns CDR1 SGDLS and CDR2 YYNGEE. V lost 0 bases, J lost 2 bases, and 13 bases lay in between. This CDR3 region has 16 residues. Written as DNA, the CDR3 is TGTGCCAGCAGCGTAGTGCCGGGGGGACACACAGATACGCAGTATTTT. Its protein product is CASSVVPGGHTDTQYF.

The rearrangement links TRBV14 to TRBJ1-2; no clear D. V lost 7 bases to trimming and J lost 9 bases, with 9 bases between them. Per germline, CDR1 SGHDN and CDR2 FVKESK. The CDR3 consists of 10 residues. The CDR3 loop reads CASNPGCYTF. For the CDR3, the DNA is TGTGCCAGCAACCCGGGGTGCTACACCTTC.

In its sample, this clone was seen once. The DNA for the CDR3 is TGCAGCGTTGAAGATGGGGACAGGGCTGAAAAACTGTTTTTT. It yields the protein CSVEDGDRAEKLFF. This chain joins TRBV29-1 and TRBJ1-4; 9 bases fit TRBD1. From germline, CDR1 is SQVTM and CDR2 ANQGSEA. The CDR3 length is 14 residues. The ends lost 0 bases at V and 7 bases at J; junction bases unmatched: 3.

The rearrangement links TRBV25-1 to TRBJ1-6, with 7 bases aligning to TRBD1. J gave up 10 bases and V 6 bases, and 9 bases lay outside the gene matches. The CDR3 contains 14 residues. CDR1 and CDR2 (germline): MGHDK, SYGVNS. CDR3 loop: CASSGQVGRSPLHF. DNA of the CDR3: TGTGCCAGCAGCGGACAGGTTGGAAGGTCACCCCTCCACTTT.

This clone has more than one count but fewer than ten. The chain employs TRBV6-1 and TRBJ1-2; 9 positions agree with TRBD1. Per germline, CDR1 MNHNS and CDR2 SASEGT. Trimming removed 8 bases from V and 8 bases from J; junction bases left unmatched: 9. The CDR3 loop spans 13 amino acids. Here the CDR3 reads CASEKQGARGYTF. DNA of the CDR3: TGTGCCAGCGAAAAACAGGGGGCGCGGGGCTACACCTTC.

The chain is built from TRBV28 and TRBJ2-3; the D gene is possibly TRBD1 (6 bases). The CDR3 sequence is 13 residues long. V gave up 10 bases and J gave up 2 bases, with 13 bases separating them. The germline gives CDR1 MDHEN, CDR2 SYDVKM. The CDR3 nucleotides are TGTGCCACCTCGGGACAAGCCACAGATACGCAGTATTTT. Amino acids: CATSGQATDTQYF.

CDR3 residues: CASSLLAGGSLSSYNEQFF. Here the CDR3 DNA reads TGCGCCAGCAGCTTGCTAGCGGGGGGCTCTTTGAGCTCCTACAATGAGCAGTTCTTC. The V and J genes are TRBV5-1 and TRBJ2-1; 11 bases match TRBD2. The CDR3 is 19 residues long. The trim removed 1 base at V and 0 bases at J, leaving 9 bases unmatched. Germline lookup yields CDR1 SGHRS and CDR2 YFSETQ. The whole variable domain, remainder taken from reference TRBV5-1 and TRBJ2-1, is KAGVTQTPRYLIKTRGQQVTLSCSPISGHRSVSWYQQTPGQGLQFLFEYFSETQRNKGNFPGRFSGRQFSNSRSEMNVSTLELGDSALYLCASSLLAGGSLSSYNEQFFGPGTRLTVL.

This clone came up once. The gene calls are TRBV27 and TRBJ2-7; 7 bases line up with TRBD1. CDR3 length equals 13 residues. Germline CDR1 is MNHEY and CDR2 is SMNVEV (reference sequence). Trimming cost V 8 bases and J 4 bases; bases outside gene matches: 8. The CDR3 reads CASAAQGRYEQYF. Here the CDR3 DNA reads TGTGCCAGCGCCGCACAGGGGCGGTACGAGCAGTACTTC.

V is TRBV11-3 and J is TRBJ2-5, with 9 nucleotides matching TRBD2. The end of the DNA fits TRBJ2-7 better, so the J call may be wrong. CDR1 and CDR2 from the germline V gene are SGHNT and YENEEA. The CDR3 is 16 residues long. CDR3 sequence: CASRPDSGGTPYEQYF. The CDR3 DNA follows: TGTGCCAGCAGACCCGATAGCGGGGGAACACCCTACGAGCAGTACTTC.